This T cell receptor beta chain is from a study of cytomegalovirus exposure and HLA in healthy donors. This clone appeared a few times. The antigen remains unidentified. Study-wide results and caveats: DRB1 had the most TCR associations and HLA-C the fewest, a later analysis found, with rates varying by HLA locus.

The PCR used 60 Vbeta and 13 Jbeta primers. The assay was immunoSEQ multiplex PCR, and TCRdb's table has in-frame clones only and misses some. The sample comprises fewer than 250,000 clones, around 80% of which are singletons, and 0.63% rests with the top ten. The CDR3 runs 12 residues. Trimming pared 7 bases from V and 4 bases from J, leaving 8 bases between. Germline loops: CDR1 MDHEN, CDR2 SYDVKM. The sequence was collected from a young man in good health and CMV-seronegative. The sequenced sample was PBMCs. The rearrangement uses TRBV28 and TRBJ1-5, with unresolved D. CDR3 protein: CASTLVNQPQHF. The CDR3 DNA reads as TGTGCCAGCACCCTCGTAAATCAGCCCCAGCATTTT.